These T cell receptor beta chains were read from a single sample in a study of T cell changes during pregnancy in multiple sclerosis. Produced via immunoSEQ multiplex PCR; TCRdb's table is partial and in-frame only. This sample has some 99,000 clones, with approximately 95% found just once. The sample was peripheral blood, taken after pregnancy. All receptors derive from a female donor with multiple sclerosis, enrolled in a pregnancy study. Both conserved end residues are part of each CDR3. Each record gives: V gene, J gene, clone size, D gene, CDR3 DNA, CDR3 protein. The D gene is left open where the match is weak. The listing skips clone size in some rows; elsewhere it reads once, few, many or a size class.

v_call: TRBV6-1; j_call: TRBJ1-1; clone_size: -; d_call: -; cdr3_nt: TGTGCCAGCAGTGAATCACCATCAGGGCTCGGGGAAGCTTTCTTT; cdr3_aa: CASSESPSGLGEAFF
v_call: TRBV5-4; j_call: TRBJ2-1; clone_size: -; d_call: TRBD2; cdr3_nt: TGTGCCAGCAGCTTGGTTTTGGGACTAGACGTTGAGCAGTTCTTC; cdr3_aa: CASSLVLGLDVEQFF
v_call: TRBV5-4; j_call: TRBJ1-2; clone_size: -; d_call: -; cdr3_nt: TGTGCCAGCAGCTTCTCCTCATGGAGGGAAGAAAATGGCTACACCTTC; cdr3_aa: CASSFSSWREENGYTF
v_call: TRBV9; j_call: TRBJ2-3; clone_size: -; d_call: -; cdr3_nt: TGTGCCAGCAGCGTAGGGGTCCTAGTCGGGATAGATACGCAGTATTTT; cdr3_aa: CASSVGVLVGIDTQYF
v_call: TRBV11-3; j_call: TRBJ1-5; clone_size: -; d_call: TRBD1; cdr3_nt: TGTGCCAGCAGAGGGACAGGGGGCTATAGCAATCAGCCCCAGCATTTT; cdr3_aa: CASRGTGGYSNQPQHF
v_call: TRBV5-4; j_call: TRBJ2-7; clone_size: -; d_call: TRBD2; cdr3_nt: TGTGCCAGCAGCCAGGCGGGAGGGCCCCACGAGCAGTACTTC; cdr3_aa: CASSQAGGPHEQYF
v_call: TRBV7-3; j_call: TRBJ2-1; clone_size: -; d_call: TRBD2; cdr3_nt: TGTGCCAGCAGCCCCCCGGGACTAGCGGGAGTAAACAATGAGCAGTTCTTC; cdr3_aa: CASSPPGLAGVNNEQFF
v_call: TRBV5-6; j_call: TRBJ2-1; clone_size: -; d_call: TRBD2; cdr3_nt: TGTGCCAGCAGCTTACTAGCGGGGTACAATGAGCAGTTCTTC; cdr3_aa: CASSLLAGYNEQFF
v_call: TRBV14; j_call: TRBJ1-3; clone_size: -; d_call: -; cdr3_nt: TGTGCCAGCAGCCTTCAGTACTCTGGAAACACCATATATTTT; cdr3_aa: CASSLQYSGNTIYF
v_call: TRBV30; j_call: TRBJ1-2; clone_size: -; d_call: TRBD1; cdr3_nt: TGTGCCTGGGCGGGGACAGGGGTAAGCTACACCTTC; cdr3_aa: CAWAGTGVSYTF
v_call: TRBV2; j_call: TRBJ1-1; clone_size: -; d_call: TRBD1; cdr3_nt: TGTGCCAGCACTCAGGGGGTGCTTGAAGCTTTCTTT; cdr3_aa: CASTQGVLEAFF
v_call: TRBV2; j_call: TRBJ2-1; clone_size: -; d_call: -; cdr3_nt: TGTGCCAGCAGGACAGGGGTAGGGGAGGGGTACAATGAGCAGTTCTTC; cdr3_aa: CASRTGVGEGYNEQFF
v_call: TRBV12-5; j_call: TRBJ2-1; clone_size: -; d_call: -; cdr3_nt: TGTGCTAGTGGTTTGGGTTATCTACGGCAGGGGCCCTACAATGAGCAGTTCTTC; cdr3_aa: CASGLGYLRQGPYNEQFF
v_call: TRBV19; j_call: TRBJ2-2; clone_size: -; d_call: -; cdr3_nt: TGTGCCAGTAGTATAGTAACCCTAACCGGGGAGCTGTTTTTT; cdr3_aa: CASSIVTLTGELFF
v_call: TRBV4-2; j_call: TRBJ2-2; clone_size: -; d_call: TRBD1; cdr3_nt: TGTGCCAGCAGCCAAGATCCAACAGGGGGCGTAGGGACCGGGGAGCTGTTTTTT; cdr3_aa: CASSQDPTGGVGTGELFF
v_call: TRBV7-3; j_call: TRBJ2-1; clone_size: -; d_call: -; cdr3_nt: TGTGCCAGCAGCTTAAGCGGGACTAATGAGCAGTTCTTC; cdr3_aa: CASSLSGTNEQFF
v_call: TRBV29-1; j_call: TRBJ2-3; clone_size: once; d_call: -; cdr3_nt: TGCAGCGTTCAATCCAGGGTCCATGAAGATACGCAGTATTTT; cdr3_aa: CSVQSRVHEDTQYF
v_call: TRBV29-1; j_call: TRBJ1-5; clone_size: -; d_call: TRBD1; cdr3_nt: TGCAGCGTTGATTCAGGGGGAAATCAGCCCCAGCATTTT; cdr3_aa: CSVDSGGNQPQHF
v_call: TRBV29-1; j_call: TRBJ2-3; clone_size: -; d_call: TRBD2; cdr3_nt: TGCAGCGTCTTTCTGACTAGCGGGAGTCCTGATACGCAGTATTTT; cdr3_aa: CSVFLTSGSPDTQYF
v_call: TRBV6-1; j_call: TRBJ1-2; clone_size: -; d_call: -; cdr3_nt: TGTGCCAGCAGTGAAAGCAGGGGCCGTGGCTACACCTTC; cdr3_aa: CASSESRGRGYTF
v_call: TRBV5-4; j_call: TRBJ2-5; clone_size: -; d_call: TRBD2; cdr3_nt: TGTGCCAGCAGCCCGGGACTAGCGGGGGGAGAGACCCAGTACTTC; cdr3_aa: CASSPGLAGGETQYF